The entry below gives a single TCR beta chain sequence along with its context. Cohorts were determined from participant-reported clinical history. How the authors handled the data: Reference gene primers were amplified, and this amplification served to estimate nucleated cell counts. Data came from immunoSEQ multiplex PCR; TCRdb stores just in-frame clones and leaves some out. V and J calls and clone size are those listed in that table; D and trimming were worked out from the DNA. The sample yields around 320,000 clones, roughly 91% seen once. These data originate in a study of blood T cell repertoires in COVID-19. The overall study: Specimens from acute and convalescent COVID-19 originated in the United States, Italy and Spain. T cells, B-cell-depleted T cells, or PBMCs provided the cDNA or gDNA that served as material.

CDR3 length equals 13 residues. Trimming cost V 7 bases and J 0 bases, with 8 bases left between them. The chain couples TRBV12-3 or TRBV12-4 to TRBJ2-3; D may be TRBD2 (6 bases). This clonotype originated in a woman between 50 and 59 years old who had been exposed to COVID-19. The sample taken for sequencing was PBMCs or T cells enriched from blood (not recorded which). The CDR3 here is CASKRASTDTQYF. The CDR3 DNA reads TGTGCCAGCAAGCGGGCGAGCACAGATACGCAGTATTTT.